Detailed here is one T cell receptor (beta chain). What it recognizes is unknown. The data were taken from a study of blood T cells in healthy people across ages. Findings and limits, study-wide: More naive CD4+ cells and higher diversity marked long-lived donors relative to aged donors.

Then a second PCR, running about 6 to 12 cycles, was carried out with a sample-barcoded 5' primer and a J-beta primer mix. TCRdb independently ran MiXCR on the 5' RACE reads; one entry per CDR3 protein. The sample lists over 1.5 million distinct CDR3 sequences; 40% to 55% were seen once. The sample providers were healthy Caucasian people from Russia, aged about 6 to 95. Extracted total RNA amounted to at least 6 micrograms for each sample. The clonotype was recovered from a woman between 40 and 55 years old in good health. Input material: blood.

The CDR3 DNA is TGCGCCAGCAGCCATGGACTAGCTAAGGCCTACGAGCAGTACTTC. The encoded protein is CASSHGLAKAYEQYF. This chain connects TRBV4-1 to TRBJ2-7; 8 bases fit TRBD2. In germline, CDR1 is MGHRA, CDR2 YSYEKL. V gave up 3 bases and J gave up 2 bases; unmatched junction bases: 6. The CDR3 is made up of 15 amino acids.